This TCR beta chain was identified in a study of vaccination effects on CD4 cells after COVID-19. The wider study: Post-vaccine specimens were collected at a median of 72 days following the second dose. Study-level results: Marked clonal contraction of both clone types appeared late after vaccination. Only 1 of 255 vaccine-induced clones from healthy vaccinees cross-reacted with common cold coronaviruses.

Turning to this clone: What it binds is unknown.

The data were produced by immunoSEQ multiplex PCR, yet TCRdb's version contains in-frame clones alone and is incomplete. The table includes around 62,000 clones, around 70% detected once. Between days 10 and 11 of culture, CD4+ T cells were separated out. Each participant was given two doses of one vaccine (BNT162b2 or mRNA-1273). Cells had half their medium changed to IL-2 medium on days 3 and 7. CDR3 size: 16 residues. The germline V gene has CDR1 SGDLS and CDR2 YYNGEE. Germline trimming cut 0 bases from V and 7 bases from J; bases unmatched to any gene: 6. This chain connects TRBV9 to TRBJ2-2; 10 nucleotides match TRBD2. This receptor was identified in a human donor who received a COVID-19 vaccine. The source material was CD4+ T cells from PBMCs cultured without peptide, sampled after COVID-19 vaccination. Written as DNA, the CDR3 is TGTGCCAGCAGCGTAGTTGCTAGCGGGGGTAACGGGGAGCTGTTTTTT. It translates to CASSVVASGGNGELFF. The whole variable domain, remainder taken from reference TRBV9 and TRBJ2-2, is DSGVTQTPKHLITATGQRVTLRCSPRSGDLSVYWYQQSLDQGLQFLIQYYNGEERAKGNILERFSAQQFPDLHSELNLSSLELGDSALYFCASSVVASGGNGELFFGEGSRLTVL.